Below are 14 T cell receptor beta chains sequenced from a single sample in a study of T cell repertoires in cytomegalovirus infection. MiXCR, run by TCRdb on the reads, gives a single entry per CDR3 protein. The table records about 310,000 distinct CDR3 sequences, roughly a tenth of them present only once. The specimen sequenced was PBMCs. The receptors were gathered from a human donor in good health (CMV status not recorded). Some clones in this sample may be carry-over from other donors' samples.

This clonotype came up many times. The rearrangement joins TRBV28 to TRBJ1-5, with 7 bases that match TRBD1. This CDR3 is built from 15 residues. V lost 6 bases to trimming and J lost 4 bases; unmatched junction nucleotides: 9. Germline CDR1 MDHEN, CDR2 SYDVKM. Written as DNA, the CDR3 is TGTGCCAGCAGAAATTCCAGGGGGGAGAATCAGCCCCAGCATTTT. As protein: CASRNSRGENQPQHF.

The rearrangement uses TRBV9 and TRBJ2-2, with D possibly matching TRBD1 (6 bases). With 2 bases removed from V and 6 bases from J, the gap between germline ends came to 8 bases. This CDR3 has 13 residues. Germline lookup yields CDR1 SGDLS and CDR2 YYNGEE. The CDR3 sequence is CASSVTGPGELFF. The CDR3, as DNA: TGTGCCAGCAGCGTTACAGGGCCCGGGGAGCTGTTTTTT.

The chain links TRBV29-1 to TRBJ1-4; no clear D. Germline V lookup: CDR1 SQVTM, CDR2 ANQGSEA. Trimming took off 1 base at V and 12 bases at J, with 12 bases between the two ends. The CDR3 runs to 12 residues. CDR3 nucleotide sequence: TGCAGCGTTGAAGTTCAGAGGCAGGAACTGTTTTTT. It codes for CSVEVQRQELFF.

This clonotype was observed a handful of times. The chain couples TRBV5-1 to TRBJ1-2; 8 positions agree with TRBD1. Trimming at V came to 1 base and at J to 1 base, leaving 6 bases not matched to a gene. The CDR3 runs to 16 residues. CDR1 and CDR2 (germline): SGHRS, YFSETQ. The CDR3 DNA follows: TGCGCCAGCAGCTTGTGGGGGACAGGAGATAACTATGGCTACACCTTC. Translating it yields CASSLWGTGDNYGYTF. The complete variable domain, with remaining parts taken from reference TRBV5-1 and TRBJ1-2, reads KAGVTQTPRYLIKTRGQQVTLSCSPISGHRSVSWYQQTPGQGLQFLFEYFSETQRNKGNFPGRFSGRQFSNSRSEMNVSTLELGDSALYLCASSLWGTGDNYGYTFGSGTRLTVV.

This clonotype was counted many times. The rearrangement joins TRBV28 to TRBJ1-1; D gene uncertain. This CDR3 has 16 amino acids. From germline, CDR1 is MDHEN and CDR2 SYDVKM. Trimming removed 8 bases from V and 1 base from J, with 20 bases in between. CDR3 in amino acids: CASCPTPGHGNTEAFF. In DNA form, the CDR3 reads TGTGCCAGCTGCCCTACTCCGGGCCACGGGAACACTGAAGCTTTCTTT.

The gene calls are TRBV20-1 and TRBJ2-3; TRBD1 matches 7 bases. The V segment lost 4 bases and the J segment 2 bases; nucleotides outside the gene matches: 9. This CDR3 has 15 amino acids. Per germline, CDR1 DFQATT and CDR2 SNEGSKA (reference sequence). The CDR3 DNA sequence: TGCAGTGCTAATCCGGGACAGCTTCTCACAGATACGCAGTATTTT. This gives the protein CSANPGQLLTDTQYF.

At least ten counts were recorded for this clonotype. The chain joins TRBV7-8 to TRBJ1-2; tentative D call: TRBD1 (5 bases). The CDR3 is 15 residues long. Germline CDR1 SGHVS, CDR2 FQNEAQ. The ends were cut back, 6 bases at V and 7 bases at J, with 21 bases in the middle. CDR3 in DNA: TGTGCCAGCAGAGGACCTCTGGGGGGGAGTCGTGGCTACACCTTC. This sequence encodes CASRGPLGGSRGYTF.

This clonotype was counted at least ten times. V is TRBV28 and J is TRBJ1-2; D gene ambiguous. The CDR3 sequence is 15 residues long. The V end lost 4 bases, the J end lost 0 bases, and 12 bases lay between the germline ends. CDR1 is MDHEN and CDR2 is SYDVKM in the germline V gene. The CDR3: CASSSSGWTNYGYTF. Written as DNA, the CDR3 is TGTGCCAGCAGTTCCTCCGGATGGACTAACTATGGCTACACCTTC.

This clonotype showed up many times. The genes are TRBV12-3 or TRBV12-4 and TRBJ2-6, with a tentative D call TRBD1 (6 bases). Trimming took off 6 bases at V and 0 bases at J, with 18 bases between the two ends. The CDR3 runs to 18 residues. The DNA of the CDR3 is TGTGCCAGCAGCCGCGGACAGACCATCACCTCTGGGGCCAACGTCCTGACTTTC. This encodes CASSRGQTITSGANVLTF.

This clonotype came up many times. The CDR3 nucleotides read TGTGCCAGCAGCACGGGGGTTGAGACAGATACGCAGTATTTT. It is translated as CASSTGVETDTQYF. This chain links TRBV7-4 with TRBJ2-3; D might be TRBD2 (6 bases). From germline, CDR1 is SGHVT and CDR2 SQSDAQ. CDR3 length: 14 residues. Trimming shortened V by 5 bases and J by 3 bases, and 12 bases separated the two germline ends.

The gene calls are TRBV12-3 or TRBV12-4 and TRBJ2-3; D unresolved. The V end was cut by 1 base, the J end by 7 bases, with 9 bases between. CDR3 size: 13 residues. CDR3: CASSLGDFYTQYF. The CDR3 coding sequence is TGTGCCAGCAGTTTAGGCGACTTTTATACGCAGTATTTT.

This clonotype was found a few times. The rearrangement links TRBV2 to TRBJ1-1; possibly TRBD1 for D (5 bases). Trimming shortened V by 3 bases and J by 4 bases, and 9 bases separated the two germline ends. The CDR3 runs 13 residues. Germline V gene lookup returns CDR1 SNHLY and CDR2 FYNNEI. The CDR3 spells CASSDSGGTEAFF. The CDR3 DNA sequence: TGTGCCAGCAGTGATTCGGGGGGCACTGAAGCTTTCTTT.

The chain links TRBV5-1 to TRBJ2-6, with D unclear. Germline V lookup: CDR1 SGHRS, CDR2 YFSETQ. The CDR3 is made up of 15 amino acids. Deletions cut 4 bases from V and 2 bases from J, with 10 bases between. Here the CDR3 reads CASSPTSTGANVLTF. CDR3 nucleotide sequence: TGCGCCAGCAGCCCAACGTCAACTGGGGCCAACGTCCTGACTTTC.

In its sample, this clonotype was seen many times. V is TRBV12-3 or TRBV12-4 and J is TRBJ1-5, with TRBD1 identical over 10 bases. V lost 0 bases and J lost 1; bases outside the gene matches: 0. The CDR3 is made up of 16 amino acids. This CDR3 reads CASSLADRGSNQPQHF. The CDR3 DNA follows: TGTGCCAGCAGTTTAGCGGACAGGGGGAGCAATCAGCCCCAGCATTTT.